This T cell receptor (beta chain) originates from a study of blood T cell repertoires in COVID-19. Only in-frame clones appear in the TCRdb table, and some are missing; sequencing was by immunoSEQ multiplex PCR. The profile covers approximately 160,000 clones, with 90% appearing a single time and approximately 0.5% taken by the ten largest. The CDR3 loop spans 13 amino acids. Germline CDR1 GTSNPN, CDR2 SVGIG (reference sequence). Trimming cost V 4 bases and J 12 bases; bases outside gene matches: 5. The sequencing input was peripheral blood. This TCR was recovered from a man between 45 and 60 years old with acute or convalescent COVID-19. This chain joins TRBV30 and TRBJ2-1; 14 bases align to TRBD2. CDR3 region: CAWTHGLAGGQFF. The CDR3 region has the DNA TGTGCCTGGACTCATGGACTAGCGGGAGGGCAGTTCTTC.